This T cell receptor beta chain was captured by sequencing in a study of T cell changes during pregnancy in multiple sclerosis. Only in-frame clones appear in the TCRdb table, and some are missing; sequencing was by immunoSEQ multiplex PCR. The sample lists 50,000 to 60,000 clones, less than 95% occurring once. Sequenced material: peripheral blood, taken after pregnancy. This sequence was found in a female donor in good health, enrolled as a control in a pregnancy study.

This CDR3 is CASSFQGNSHLNYGYTF. CDR3 DNA sequence: TGTGCCAGCAGCTTTCAGGGGAATAGTCACCTAAACTATGGCTACACCTTC. This chain connects TRBV7-9 to TRBJ1-2; possibly TRBD1 for D (6 bases). There are 17 residues in the CDR3. The V end lost 3 bases, the J end lost 2 bases, and 19 bases lay between the germline ends. Germline CDR1 reads SEHNR; CDR2 reads FQNEAQ (reference sequence).